This TCR beta chain was identified in a study of blood T cell repertoires in COVID-19 (dated by TCRdb to 2018 to 2020). Regarding the complete study: Samples from collaborators originated in the United States, Italy and Spain and spanned both the acute and convalescent phases of COVID-19. The repertoires were made available in a free public database intended to serve as a resource for research on the immune response to SARS-CoV-2. Deeply sampled blood TCRbeta repertoires from subjects exposed to, actively infected with, or recovered from COVID-19 were included in the dataset. Nearly every sample came with metadata listing a de-identified subject ID, COVID-19 status, age in years and sex. Samples were obtained from the ongoing ImmuneRACE study (first 160 participants) and from 1,254 subjects provided by 6 global collaborators. The prospective study material was composed of cDNA or gDNA derived from T cells, B-cell-depleted T cells, or PBMCs. HLA class I and class II types, where available, came from metadata supplied by the sample provider rather than from assay-based typing. What the research found in general, with its limitations: The quantity of clinical and demographic metadata differed by source and by participant and was supplied without curation.

Each collaborating institution followed its own protocols to collect whole blood in K2EDTA tubes. For TCRbeta analysis, collaborators shipped samples in one of three forms: frozen whole blood, isolated PBMCs, or DNA extracted from either of those sample types. V is pared back by 7 bases and J by 1 base, with 20 bases lying between the germline termini. There are 17 amino acids in the CDR3, from cysteine to phenylalanine inclusive. Of the read, only the CDR3 DNA is kept; its 51 bases are in frame from base 1. Per the germline V gene, SQVTM is the CDR1 and ANQGSEA is the CDR2. Concerning this clone: It has no known antigen specificity. Within one base of it there is no much larger clone, and no base qualities were kept.

TCRbeta CDR3 regions were amplified from genomic DNA by means of the immunoSEQ Assay, a bias-controlled multiplex PCR. The paper's processing steps were these. Nucleated cell counts per sample were estimated from amplification of reference gene primers within the assay. To quantify the absolute abundance of each unique TCRbeta CDR3 rearrangement, sequence reads were collapsed and filtered. For each sample, productive Simpson clonality was calculated as the square root of Simpson's diversity index over productive rearrangements. In TCRdb, the immuneACCESS table is reduced to in-frame sequences with V and J assigned. These tables do not hold every clone; where another copy was compared, an unresolved V gene accounts for under half, and the others remain unexplained. V and J calls plus clone size are reproduced from that table; the DNA served to infer D and trimming. Here the sample has some 37,000 clones; 65% to 85% occur a single time. Roughly 29% of the sample belongs to the ten largest clones.

The chain couples TRBV29-1 to TRBJ2-6; matching of 5 bases hints at TRBD2 as the D gene. Sequenced: peripheral blood. This TCR was recovered from a man older than 75 with active or convalescent COVID-19. The bases read TGCAGCGCGTTTAGCGAGAGTAGGGTATCTGGGGCCAACGTCCTGACTTTC. Its coded protein is CSAFSESRVSGANVLTF.